The text below deals with one TCR beta chain. Its specificity is not known. This entry belongs to a study of early T cells in non-severe SARS-CoV-2 infection. Study-wide points: Matching results from VDJdb favored anti-spike CD8 responses, leaving private and CD4 specificities undetected.

TCRdb processed the 5' RACE reads anew with MiXCR; each CDR3 protein has one entry. The sample lists some 27,000 distinct CDR3 sequences, about 4.5% occurring once. The source is an adult who was a healthcare worker with PCR-confirmed SARS-CoV-2 infection or an uninfected control (not recorded which). Material for sequencing was whole blood.

CDR3 DNA: TGTGCCAGCAGCTTAGACAGGGGCTTTGGAAACACCATATATTTT. Protein product: CASSLDRGFGNTIYF. The gene calls are TRBV7-2 and TRBJ1-3; 7 nucleotides match TRBD1. Unmatched junction bases numbered 3, after V lost 1 base and J lost 3 bases. The V gene's germline CDR1 is SGHTA and CDR2 FQGNSA. There are 15 residues in the CDR3.